The rows below give T cell receptor beta chains drawn from one sample of a study of CD8 T cells in Susac syndrome. Via MiXCR, TCRdb re-called the immunoSEQ multiplex PCR reads, giving one row per CDR3 protein. In the table there are about 130,000 distinct CDR3 sequences, around 94% of which are singletons. The sequenced sample consisted of CD4+ T cells from PBMCs. The receptors stem from a human donor in good health. Each CDR3 is given without its conserved first and last residue.

CDR3 length: 13
J gene: TRBJ2-7
V gene: TRBV11-1
CDR3 protein: ASSLVVGYGYEQY

CDR3 length: 14
J gene: TRBJ2-5
V gene: TRBV4-3
CDR3 protein: ASSQAQQGLGETQY

CDR3 length: 14
J gene: TRBJ2-5
V gene: TRBV7-2
CDR3 protein: ASSLVAGGPGETQY

CDR3 length: 11
J gene: TRBJ1-2
V gene: TRBV6-2/TRBV6-3
CDR3 protein: ASSYRVDYGYT

CDR3 length: 11
J gene: TRBJ2-5
V gene: TRBV20-1
CDR3 protein: SARWTSKETQY

CDR3 length: 17
J gene: TRBJ2-7
V gene: TRBV3-1
CDR3 protein: ASSRLPLTSGIGSYEQY

CDR3 length: 12
J gene: TRBJ1-1
V gene: TRBV3-1
CDR3 protein: ASRMELMNTEAF

CDR3 length: 9
J gene: TRBJ1-2
V gene: TRBV6-1
CDR3 protein: ASSVSYGYT

CDR3 length: 13
J gene: TRBJ2-7
V gene: TRBV2
CDR3 protein: ASVPEGAPSYEQY

CDR3 length: 14
J gene: TRBJ2-2
V gene: TRBV9
CDR3 protein: ASTGLAEPNTGELF

CDR3 length: 9
J gene: TRBJ2-1
V gene: TRBV7-2
CDR3 protein: ASSLGNEQF

CDR3 length: 15
J gene: TRBJ2-3
V gene: TRBV23-1
CDR3 protein: ASSQIVEAGETDTQY

CDR3 length: 11
J gene: TRBJ1-2
V gene: TRBV20-1
CDR3 protein: SARAEENYGYT

CDR3 length: 17
J gene: TRBJ1-5
V gene: TRBV7-9
CDR3 protein: ASSLSPLDRPEGNQPQH

CDR3 length: 12
J gene: TRBJ2-2
V gene: TRBV28
CDR3 protein: ATFGLADTGELF

CDR3 length: 12
J gene: TRBJ1-1
V gene: TRBV7-9
CDR3 protein: ASSTGLGNTEAF

CDR3 length: 11
J gene: TRBJ2-3
V gene: TRBV12-3/TRBV12-4
CDR3 protein: ASTKLEADTQY

CDR3 length: 11
J gene: TRBJ2-1
V gene: TRBV7-2
CDR3 protein: ASSASANNEQF

CDR3 length: 17
J gene: TRBJ2-1
V gene: TRBV11-2
CDR3 protein: ASSRELLTNPYKVSEQF

CDR3 length: 14
J gene: TRBJ2-1
V gene: TRBV7-8
CDR3 protein: ASSLNRDRGRSEQF

CDR3 length: 12
J gene: TRBJ1-5
V gene: TRBV18
CDR3 protein: ASSLRGEGQPQH

CDR3 length: 10
J gene: TRBJ1-2
V gene: TRBV29-1
CDR3 protein: SVDHRTTGYT

CDR3 length: 14
J gene: TRBJ2-7
V gene: TRBV7-2
CDR3 protein: ASSFGREAMPYEQY

CDR3 length: 11
J gene: TRBJ1-1
V gene: TRBV29-1
CDR3 protein: SAQTGTNTEAF

CDR3 length: 12
J gene: TRBJ2-5
V gene: TRBV11-2
CDR3 protein: ASRLTGGEETQY

CDR3 length: 12
J gene: TRBJ1-1
V gene: TRBV12-3/TRBV12-4
CDR3 protein: ASSSPLTRPGAF

CDR3 length: 13
J gene: TRBJ2-3
V gene: TRBV19
CDR3 protein: ASRALAGVGDTQY

CDR3 length: 9
J gene: TRBJ1-1
V gene: TRBV18
CDR3 protein: ASQTGTEAF

CDR3 length: 13
J gene: TRBJ2-3
V gene: TRBV6-4
CDR3 protein: ASSTRGHDGDTQY